This is a list of T cell receptor beta chains from one sample in a study of low-dose radiotherapy and immunotherapy resistance in tumors. TCRdb independently ran MiXCR on the reads; one entry per CDR3 protein. The data hold roughly 46,000 distinct CDR3 sequences, with approximately 12% observed a single time. Sequencing used PBMCs, obtained before treatment. Every receptor here comes from a female donor with ovarian cancer. CDR3s include the opening cysteine and the closing phenylalanine or tryptophan. A D gene is named only where the DNA matches it firmly. The size field is filled for only some rows; it gives once, few, many or a size class.

>-|TRBV7-8|-|14|TRBJ2-7
CASSFQGHSWEQYF
TGTGCCAGCAGCTTCCAGGGGCACAGTTGGGAGCAGTACTTC
>many|TRBV9|-|14|TRBJ2-3
CASSWGVVSDTQYF
TGTGCCAGCAGTTGGGGGGTTGTTTCAGATACGCAGTATTTT
>-|TRBV10-3|-|13|TRBJ1-2
CAISDTGGYGYTF
TGTGCCATCAGTGACACAGGCGGGTATGGCTACACCTTC
>many|TRBV20-1|-|13|TRBJ1-5
CSARTDSNQPQHF
TGCAGTGCGCGGACGGATAGCAATCAGCCCCAGCATTTT
>many|TRBV20-1|-|12|TRBJ1-1
CSARRRDTEAFF
TGCAGTGCTAGGCGCAGGGACACTGAAGCTTTCTTT
>many|TRBV6-5|-|16|TRBJ2-7
CASSYSGASAFLEQYF
TGTGCCAGCAGTTACTCTGGGGCTAGCGCCTTCCTGGAGCAGTACTTC
>-|TRBV5-1|-|14|TRBJ2-2
CAGSYSPRTGELFF
TGCGCCGGAAGTTACAGCCCGAGGACCGGGGAGCTGTTTTTT
>many|TRBV18|-|20|TRBJ2-6
CASSMAVLTALSSGANVLTF
TGTGCCAGCTCAATGGCGGTTCTCACAGCCCTCTCGTCTGGGGCCAACGTCCTGACTTTC
>many|TRBV2|-|13|TRBJ2-5
CASRGREGETQYF
TGTGCCAGCAGGGGGCGGGAAGGAGAGACCCAGTACTTC
>many|TRBV5-1|TRBD1|15|TRBJ2-2
CASSPDRGGTGELFF
TGCGCCAGCAGCCCGGACAGGGGTGGGACCGGGGAGCTGTTTTTT
>many|TRBV7-2|-|14|TRBJ2-1
CASSPGGSNNEQFF
TGTGCCAGCAGCCCGGGCGGATCCAACAATGAGCAGTTCTTC
>-|TRBV29-1|TRBD2|12|TRBJ2-7
CSGGLAGYEQYF
TGCAGCGGGGGGCTAGCGGGATACGAGCAGTACTTC
>many|TRBV20-1|TRBD2|13|TRBJ2-7
CSVPGGARYEQYF
TGCAGTGTTCCGGGGGGGGCTAGGTACGAGCAGTACTTC
>many|TRBV5-1|-|14|TRBJ2-7
CASSPGGVSYEQYF
TGCGCCAGCAGCCCGGGTGGGGTTTCCTACGAGCAGTACTTC
>-|TRBV9|TRBD1|15|TRBJ2-4
CASSPRTGWGNIQYF
TGTGCCAGCAGCCCCAGGACAGGGTGGGGAAACATTCAGTACTTC
>-|TRBV5-8|-|14|TRBJ2-1
CASSLEFRGNEQFF
TGTGCCAGCAGCTTAGAGTTCAGGGGCAATGAGCAGTTCTTC
>many|TRBV5-1|TRBD1|15|TRBJ1-1
CASSSGQPLNTEAFF
TGCGCCAGCAGCTCGGGACAGCCTTTGAACACTGAAGCTTTCTTT
>few|TRBV20-1|-|17|TRBJ1-1
CSARDRVWGGGDTEAFF
TGCAGTGCTAGAGATCGAGTGTGGGGAGGGGGGGACACTGAAGCTTTCTTT
>many|TRBV20-1|TRBD1|12|TRBJ1-1
CSASDRVSEAFF
TGCAGTGCTAGTGACAGGGTTTCTGAAGCTTTCTTT
>many|TRBV4-2|TRBD2|17|TRBJ2-3
CASSQDQLAGVTDTQYF
TGTGCCAGCAGCCAAGATCAACTAGCGGGGGTCACAGATACGCAGTATTTT
>many|TRBV30|-|17|TRBJ2-7
CAWSVQVGGTAVYEQYF
TGTGCCTGGAGTGTACAAGTCGGCGGGACAGCAGTCTACGAGCAGTACTTC
>many|TRBV5-1|TRBD2|15|TRBJ2-7
CASTLRSGGSYEQYF
TGCGCCAGCACCTTGCGGTCCGGCGGGAGCTACGAGCAGTACTTC
>many|TRBV7-9|TRBD2|16|TRBJ2-5
CASSITGTTSKETQYF
TGTGCCAGCAGCATCACCGGGACTACCAGCAAAGAGACCCAGTACTTC
>many|TRBV14|TRBD2|16|TRBJ2-7
CASSHSLAGVSYEQYF
TGTGCCAGCAGCCACAGTCTAGCGGGGGTCTCCTACGAGCAGTACTTC
>-|TRBV10-3|TRBD2|13|TRBJ2-7
CAAGPTSSYEQYF
TGTGCCGCCGGGCCGACTAGCAGCTACGAGCAGTACTTC
>-|TRBV29-1|-|11|TRBJ2-7
CSVRNGYEQYF
TGCAGCGTTCGAAACGGCTACGAGCAGTACTTC
>many|TRBV28|TRBD2|14|TRBJ2-7
CATEASGRSPEQYF
TGTGCCACCGAAGCTAGCGGGAGGAGTCCCGAGCAGTACTTC
>many|TRBV20-1|-|13|TRBJ2-4
CSVGVGPENIQYF
TGCAGTGTAGGTGTCGGCCCCGAAAACATTCAGTACTTC
>many|TRBV10-2|-|13|TRBJ2-3
CASSEVRADTQYF
TGCGCCAGCAGTGAGGTGCGGGCAGATACGCAGTATTTT
>-|TRBV28|-|15|TRBJ1-2
CASSSAGRPFIGYTF
TGTGCCAGCAGTTCGGCAGGGAGGCCCTTTATTGGCTACACCTTC
>many|TRBV10-3|-|15|TRBJ1-1
CAISESRDGNTEAFF
TGTGCCATCAGTGAGTCGAGGGACGGGAACACTGAAGCTTTCTTT
>many|TRBV3-1|TRBD1|15|TRBJ2-1
CASSVGTGSYNEQFF
TGTGCCAGCAGCGTGGGGACAGGGTCATACAATGAGCAGTTCTTC
>many|TRBV7-9|TRBD1|16|TRBJ1-3
CASSPTQGAAGNTIYF
TGTGCCAGCAGCCCAACACAGGGGGCGGCTGGAAACACCATATATTTT
>many|TRBV28|-|14|TRBJ1-2
CASRTGAGNAAQTF
TGTGCCAGCAGAACCGGAGCGGGCAATGCCGCTCAAACCTTC
>-|TRBV4-1|-|16|TRBJ1-5
CASSQQLQDFNQPQHF
TGCGCCAGCAGCCAACAACTTCAGGATTTTAATCAGCCCCAGCATTTT
>many|TRBV10-3|TRBD2|16|TRBJ2-3
CAISERSGGATDTQYF
TGTGCCATCAGTGAACGGAGCGGGGGGGCCACAGATACGCAGTATTTT
>few|TRBV20-1|TRBD2|14|TRBJ2-7
CSATAGTSGGEQYF
TGCAGTGCCACGGCGGGGACTAGCGGAGGCGAGCAGTACTTC
>many|TRBV3-1|TRBD2|18|TRBJ2-3
CASSQEVWLAASTDTQYF
TGTGCCAGCAGCCAAGAAGTTTGGCTAGCGGCTAGCACAGATACGCAGTATTTT
>many|TRBV3-1|TRBD1|17|TRBJ1-2
CASSRSGQGAQGYGYTF
TGTGCCAGCAGCCGATCGGGACAGGGGGCGCAGGGCTATGGCTACACCTTC
>many|TRBV6-2/TRBV6-3|TRBD2|13|TRBJ2-1
CASRTSGSNEQFF
TGTGCCAGCAGAACTAGCGGGAGCAATGAGCAGTTCTTC
>many|TRBV19|TRBD1|15|TRBJ1-5
CASRGTGESNQPQHF
TGTGCCAGCCGAGGTACAGGGGAGAGCAATCAGCCCCAGCATTTT
>many|TRBV7-6|-|15|TRBJ2-5
CASSPRSGSGETQYF
TGTGCCAGCAGCCCACGGTCCGGGTCCGGGGAGACCCAGTACTTC
>-|TRBV5-6|-|14|TRBJ2-7
CASSLSGPRGEQYF
TGTGCCAGCAGCTTGAGTGGACCCAGAGGAGAGCAGTACTTC
>many|TRBV4-1|-|17|TRBJ2-3
CASSHIRDSKFTDTQYF
TGCGCCAGCAGCCATATCCGGGACTCAAAGTTCACAGATACGCAGTATTTT
>many|TRBV12-3/TRBV12-4|-|13|TRBJ1-1
CASSPRGRTEAFF
TGTGCCAGCAGCCCGCGGGGGCGGACTGAAGCTTTCTTT
>many|TRBV13|-|15|TRBJ2-7
CASSRRLLPPYEQYF
TGTGCCAGCAGCCGCAGACTACTCCCCCCCTACGAGCAGTACTTC
>many|TRBV19|TRBD2|18|TRBJ2-1
CASSMGTSGRGLYNEQFF
TGTGCCAGTAGTATGGGGACTAGCGGGAGGGGGCTCTACAATGAGCAGTTCTTC